This TCR beta chain comes out of a study of cytomegalovirus exposure and HLA in healthy donors. This clone was observed once. Its antigen remains unidentified. Study results and caveats: Relative to equally common others, HLA-associated TCR beta chains showed greater clonal expansion in a later analysis. In an earlier analysis, in 587 donors, most V segments appeared productive either ~90% or ~30% of the time. Rare sequences made up most TCRs, while some public TCRs were found in many donors.

At the time of sampling, donors were nominally healthy, though unrecorded immune exposures were likely. The V and J ends lost 1 base and 6 bases respectively, with 6 bases between them. This CDR3 spans 12 amino acids. CDR1 MNHEY and CDR2 SVGAGI come from the germline V gene. The PCR had 60 Vbeta and 13 Jbeta primers. Sequencing used immunoSEQ multiplex PCR; TCRdb keeps in-frame clones, though not all of them. The data hold around 67,000 clones, with approximately 58% observed a single time. The source of this sequence is a woman in her fifties or sixties in good health and CMV-seronegative. The sample consisted of PBMCs. The chain carries TRBV6-5 and TRBJ1-2; D is undetermined. The CDR3 sequence: CASSYFGDGYTF. In nucleotides, the CDR3 is TGTGCCAGCAGTTACTTCGGGGATGGCTACACCTTC.